The following is a TCR beta chain sequence with its context. What it binds is unknown. The data stem from a study of cytomegalovirus exposure and HLA in healthy donors. Study observations and caveats: Most CMV-associated TCR beta chains appeared HLA-restricted in a later analysis. Clonal expansion was found to be greater in HLA-associated TCR beta chains than in equally common others in a later analysis.

PCR was performed using 60 Vbeta and 13 Jbeta primers. Here immunoSEQ multiplex PCR was the method, and the copy in TCRdb shows in-frame clones only, minus some. The sample has about 130,000 clones, approximately 85% seen once. CDR3 size: 18 residues. The sample taken for sequencing was PBMCs. The chain combines TRBV21-1 with TRBJ1-1; the listed D gene, TRBD1, was not tested against the DNA. TRBV21-1 constitutes a pseudogene. The TCR comes from a male donor in good health and CMV-seropositive. The DNA for the CDR3 is TGTGCCAGCCCCAAAAAAGGGACAGGGAGGACCATGAACACTGAAGCTTTCTTT. Translation gives CASPKKGTGRTMNTEAFF.